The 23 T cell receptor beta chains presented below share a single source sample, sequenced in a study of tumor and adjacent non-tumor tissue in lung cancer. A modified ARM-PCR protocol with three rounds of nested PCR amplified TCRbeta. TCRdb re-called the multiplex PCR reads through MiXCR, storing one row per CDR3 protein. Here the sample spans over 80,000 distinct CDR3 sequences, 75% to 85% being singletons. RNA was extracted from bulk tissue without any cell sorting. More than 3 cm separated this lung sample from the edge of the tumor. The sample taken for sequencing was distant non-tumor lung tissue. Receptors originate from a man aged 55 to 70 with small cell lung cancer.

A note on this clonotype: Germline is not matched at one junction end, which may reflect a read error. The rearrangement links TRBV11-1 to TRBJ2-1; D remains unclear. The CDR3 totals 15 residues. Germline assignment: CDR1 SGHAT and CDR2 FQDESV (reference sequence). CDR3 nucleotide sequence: TGTGCCAGCAGCTTAGAGAGGACGACCTACAATAAGCAGTCCTTT. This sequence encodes CASSLERTTYNKQSF.

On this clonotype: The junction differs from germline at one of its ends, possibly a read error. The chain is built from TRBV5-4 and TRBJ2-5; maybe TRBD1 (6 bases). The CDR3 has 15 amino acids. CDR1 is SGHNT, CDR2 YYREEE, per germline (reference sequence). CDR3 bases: TGTGCCAGCAGTCGACAGGATGTAGGCCAAGAGACCCAGTATTTC. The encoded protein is CASSRQDVGQETQYF.

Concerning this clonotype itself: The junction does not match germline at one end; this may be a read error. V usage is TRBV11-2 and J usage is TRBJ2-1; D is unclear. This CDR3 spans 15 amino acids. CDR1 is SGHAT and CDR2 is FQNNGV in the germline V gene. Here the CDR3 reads CASSISKRSYNEQFF. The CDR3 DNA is TGTGCCAGCAGCATCTCTAAGAGGAGCTACAATGAGCAATTTTTC. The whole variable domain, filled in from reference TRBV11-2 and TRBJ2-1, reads EAGVAQSPRYKIIEKRQSVAFWCNPISGHATLYWYQQILGQGPKLLIQFQNNGVVDDSQLPKDRFSAERLKGVDSTLKIQPAKLEDSAVYLCASSISKRSYNEQFFGPGTRLTVL.

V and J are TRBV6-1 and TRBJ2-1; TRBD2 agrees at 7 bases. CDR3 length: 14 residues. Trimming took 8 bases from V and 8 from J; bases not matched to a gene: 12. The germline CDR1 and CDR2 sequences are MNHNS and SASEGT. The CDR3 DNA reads TGTGCCAGCGCCGGTAGCGGGCTTTACGATGAGCAGTTCTTC. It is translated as CASAGSGLYDEQFF.

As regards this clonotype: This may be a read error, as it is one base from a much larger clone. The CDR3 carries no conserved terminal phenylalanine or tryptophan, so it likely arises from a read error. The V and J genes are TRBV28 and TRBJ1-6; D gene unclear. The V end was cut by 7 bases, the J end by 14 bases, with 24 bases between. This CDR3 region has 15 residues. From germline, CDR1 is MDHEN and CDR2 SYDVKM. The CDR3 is CASNQGGGTPETLHY. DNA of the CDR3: TGTGCCAGCAACCAAGGAGGTGGAACCCCGGAGACCCTCCACTAT.

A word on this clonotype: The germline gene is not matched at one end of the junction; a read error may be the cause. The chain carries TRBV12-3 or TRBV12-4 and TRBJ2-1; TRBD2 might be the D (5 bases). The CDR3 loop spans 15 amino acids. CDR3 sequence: CANSYGLGIYNEQFF. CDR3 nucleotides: TGTGCCAACAGTTATGGACTGGGAATCTACAATGAGCAGTTCTTC.

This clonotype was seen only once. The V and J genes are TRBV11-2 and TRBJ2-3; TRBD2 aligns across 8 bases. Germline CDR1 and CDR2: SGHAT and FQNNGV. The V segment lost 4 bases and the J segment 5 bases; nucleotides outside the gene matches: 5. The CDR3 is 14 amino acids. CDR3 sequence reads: CASSSTAGEDTQYF. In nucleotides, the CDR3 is TGTGCCAGCAGCTCTACAGCGGGAGAAGATACGCAGTATTTT.

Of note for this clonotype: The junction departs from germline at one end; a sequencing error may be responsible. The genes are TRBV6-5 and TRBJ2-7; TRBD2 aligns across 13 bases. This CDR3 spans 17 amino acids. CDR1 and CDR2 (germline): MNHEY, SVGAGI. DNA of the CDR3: TGTGCCAGCAGTTACCCCAGGACTAGCGGGAGAATATACGAGCAGTATTTC. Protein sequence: CASSYPRTSGRIYEQYF.

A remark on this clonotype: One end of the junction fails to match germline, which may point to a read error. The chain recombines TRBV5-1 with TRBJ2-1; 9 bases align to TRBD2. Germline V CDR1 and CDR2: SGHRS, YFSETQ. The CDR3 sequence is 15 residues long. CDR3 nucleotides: TGCGCCAGGACCCCTAGCGGGGCAGTTGGGAATGAGCACTTCTTC. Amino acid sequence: CARTPSGAVGNEHFF.

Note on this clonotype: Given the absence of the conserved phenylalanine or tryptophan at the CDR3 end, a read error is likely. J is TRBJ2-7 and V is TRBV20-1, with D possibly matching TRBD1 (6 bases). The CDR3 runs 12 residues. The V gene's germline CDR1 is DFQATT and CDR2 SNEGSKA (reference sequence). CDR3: CIATIQGDEQYY. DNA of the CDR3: TGTATTGCTACAATACAGGGAGACGAGCAGTACTAC.

The CDR3 here is CNSSYENQGAGELFF. CDR3 coding DNA: TGTAACAGCAGTTATGAAAATCAGGGGGCCGGGGAGCTGTTTTTT. The gene calls are TRBV6-5 and TRBJ2-2; 7 bases agree with TRBD1. The CDR3 sequence is 15 residues long. Looked up from germline, CDR1 is MNHEY and CDR2 is SVGAGI.

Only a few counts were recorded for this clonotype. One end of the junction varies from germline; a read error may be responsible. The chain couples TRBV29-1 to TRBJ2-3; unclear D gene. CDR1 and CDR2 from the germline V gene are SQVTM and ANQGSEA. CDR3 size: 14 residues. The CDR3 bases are TGCAGTGTTGAAGACCTGCAGCGCACAGATACGCAGTATTTT. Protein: CSVEDLQRTDTQYF.

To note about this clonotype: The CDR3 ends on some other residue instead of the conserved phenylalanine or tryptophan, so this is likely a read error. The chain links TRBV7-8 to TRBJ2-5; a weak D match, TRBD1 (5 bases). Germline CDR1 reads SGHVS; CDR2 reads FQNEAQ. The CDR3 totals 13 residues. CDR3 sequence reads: CASSFDRQETQYL. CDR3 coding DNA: TGTGCTAGTAGCTTCGACAGACAAGAGACCCAGTACTTG.

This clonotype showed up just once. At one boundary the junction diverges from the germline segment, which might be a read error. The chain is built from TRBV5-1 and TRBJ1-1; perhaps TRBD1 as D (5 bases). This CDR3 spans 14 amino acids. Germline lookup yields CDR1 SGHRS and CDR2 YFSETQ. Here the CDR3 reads CASSWDPVDTEAYF. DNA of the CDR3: TGCGCCAGCAGTTGGGACCCGGTAGACACTGAAGCTTACTTT.

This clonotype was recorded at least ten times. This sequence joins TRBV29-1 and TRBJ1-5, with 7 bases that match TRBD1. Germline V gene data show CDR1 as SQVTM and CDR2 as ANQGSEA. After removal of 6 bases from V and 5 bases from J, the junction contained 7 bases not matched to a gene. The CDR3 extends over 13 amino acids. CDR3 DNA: TGCAGCGTCTCAGGGGGACTGTATCAGCCCCAGCATTTT. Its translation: CSVSGGLYQPQHF.

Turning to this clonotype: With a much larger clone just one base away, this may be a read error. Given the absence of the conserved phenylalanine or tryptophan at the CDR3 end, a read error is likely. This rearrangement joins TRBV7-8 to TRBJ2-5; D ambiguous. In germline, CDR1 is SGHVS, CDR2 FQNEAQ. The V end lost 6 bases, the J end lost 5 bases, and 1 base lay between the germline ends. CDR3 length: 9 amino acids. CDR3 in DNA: TGTGCCAGCAGGGAGACCCAGTACTCC. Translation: CASRETQYS.

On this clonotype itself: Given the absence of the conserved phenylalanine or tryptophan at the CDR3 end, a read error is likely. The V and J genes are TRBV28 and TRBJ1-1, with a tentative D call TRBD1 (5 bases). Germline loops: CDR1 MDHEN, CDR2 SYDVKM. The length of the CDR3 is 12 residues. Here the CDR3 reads CASTLRAGEAFY. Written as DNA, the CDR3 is TGCGCCAGCACCCTCAGGGCAGGGGAAGCTTTCTAT.

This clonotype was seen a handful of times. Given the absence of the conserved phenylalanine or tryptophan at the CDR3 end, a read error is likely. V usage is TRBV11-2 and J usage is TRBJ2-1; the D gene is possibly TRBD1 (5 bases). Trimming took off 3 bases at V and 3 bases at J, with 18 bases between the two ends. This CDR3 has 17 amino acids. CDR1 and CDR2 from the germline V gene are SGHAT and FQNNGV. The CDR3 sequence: CASSLVTAQSFYNEQFL. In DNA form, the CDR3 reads TGTGCCAGCAGCTTGGTGACAGCCCAGAGCTTCTACAATGAGCAGTTCCTC.

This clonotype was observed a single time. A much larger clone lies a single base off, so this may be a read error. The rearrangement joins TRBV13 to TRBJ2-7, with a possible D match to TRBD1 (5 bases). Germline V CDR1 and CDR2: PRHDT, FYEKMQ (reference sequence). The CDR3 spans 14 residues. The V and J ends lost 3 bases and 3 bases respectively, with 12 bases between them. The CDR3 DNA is TGTGCCAGCAGCTTCGTGGGGCGACTCTACGAGCAGTACTTC. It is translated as CASSFVGRLYEQYF.

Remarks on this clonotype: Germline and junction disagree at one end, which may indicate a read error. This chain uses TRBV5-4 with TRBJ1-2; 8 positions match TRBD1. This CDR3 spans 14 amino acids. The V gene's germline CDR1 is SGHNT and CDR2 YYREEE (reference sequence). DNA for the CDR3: TGTGCCAACAGCTTAGGACAGGGAGGCTATGGCTACACCTTC. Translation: CANSLGQGGYGYTF.

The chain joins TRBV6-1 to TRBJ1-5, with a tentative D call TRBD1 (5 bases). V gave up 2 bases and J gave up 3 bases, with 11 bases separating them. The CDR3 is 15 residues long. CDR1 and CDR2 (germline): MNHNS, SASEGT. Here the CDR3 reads CASSESQDNNQPQHF. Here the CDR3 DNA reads TGTGCCAGCAGTGAATCACAGGACAACAATCAGCCCCAGCATTTT.

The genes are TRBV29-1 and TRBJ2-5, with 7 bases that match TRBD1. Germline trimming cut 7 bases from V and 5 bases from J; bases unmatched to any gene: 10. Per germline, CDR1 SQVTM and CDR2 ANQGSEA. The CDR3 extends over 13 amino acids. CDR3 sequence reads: CSATGDAMETQYF. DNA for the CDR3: TGCAGCGCAACAGGGGACGCTATGGAGACCCAGTACTTC.

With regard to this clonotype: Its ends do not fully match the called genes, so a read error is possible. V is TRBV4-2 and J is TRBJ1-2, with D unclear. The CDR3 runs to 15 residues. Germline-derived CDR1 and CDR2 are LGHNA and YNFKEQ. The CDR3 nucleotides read TGTGCCAGTAGCCAAGACCTCGACAACAATTATGGCTACACCTTC. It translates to CASSQDLDNNYGYTF.